This is a list of T cell receptor beta chains from one sample in a study of cytomegalovirus exposure and HLA in healthy donors. Profiled with immunoSEQ multiplex PCR; TCRdb holds only in-frame clones, not every one. The data show 200,000 to 250,000 clones, approximately 78% seen once. The sample consisted of PBMCs. The receptor set was obtained from a woman aged 40-49 years in good health and CMV-seronegative. CDR3s include the opening cysteine and the closing phenylalanine or tryptophan. D genes are given only for firm matches. The size of a clone is reported for some rows only, either as once, few or many, or as a class for expanded clones.

len	d_gene	j_gene	v_gene	abundance	CDR3nt	CDR3aa
14	-	TRBJ2-5	TRBV11-2	-	TGTGCCAGCAGCTTCCTAGCGTACCAAGAGACCCAGTACTTC	CASSFLAYQETQYF
16	TRBD1	TRBJ1-2	TRBV27	once	TGTGCCAGCACCTCCCGGAGCAGGGGGCCAGGCTATGGCTACACCTTC	CASTSRSRGPGYGYTF
13	TRBD1	TRBJ2-2	TRBV29-1	once	TGCAGCGCCGAGGGGGCGAACCCCGGGGAGCTGTTTTTT	CSAEGANPGELFF
15	TRBD1	TRBJ2-7	TRBV5-4	once	TGTGCCAGCAGCGGGGCCGGACAGGGTTCGGGCGAGCAGTACTTC	CASSGAGQGSGEQYF
13	-	TRBJ2-7	TRBV19	once	TGTGCCAGTAGTATTGCTTGGGGGCGAGAGCAGTACTTC	CASSIAWGREQYF
14	TRBD1	TRBJ1-1	TRBV5-1	-	TGCGCCAGCAGCTGGGGACAGCCGAACACTGAAGCTTTCTTT	CASSWGQPNTEAFF
14	TRBD2	TRBJ2-7	TRBV11-1	-	TGTGCCAGCAGCTTAAGCGGGACGGGCTACGAGCAGTACTTC	CASSLSGTGYEQYF
12	-	TRBJ2-7	TRBV10-1	once	TGCGCCAGCAGTACTTCCCCCGGCGAGCAGTACTTC	CASSTSPGEQYF
18	TRBD1	TRBJ2-6	TRBV9	-	TGTGCCAGCAGCTCTCCCCTTGAGGGGGCAATAGGGGCCAACGTCCTGACTTTC	CASSSPLEGAIGANVLTF
14	-	TRBJ1-5	TRBV10-3	-	TGTGCCATCAGTGAAGTCGGGGTCACTCAGCCCCAGCATTTT	CAISEVGVTQPQHF
14	-	TRBJ1-2	TRBV30	-	TGTGCCTGTATTGACGGGTCGATTAACTATGGCTACACCTTC	CACIDGSINYGYTF
17	TRBD2	TRBJ2-5	TRBV5-1	-	TGCGCCAGCAGCCGGACTAGCGGGAGTGGGGTCCAAGAGACCCAGTACTTC	CASSRTSGSGVQETQYF
14	TRBD1	TRBJ2-7	TRBV6-1	-	TGTGCCAGCAGCTGGGGACAGGGTACCTACGAGCAGTACTTC	CASSWGQGTYEQYF
16	TRBD2	TRBJ2-3	TRBV9	-	TGTGCCAGCAGCGCAGGACTAGCGGGAAGCACAGATACGCAGTATTTT	CASSAGLAGSTDTQYF
12	TRBD1	TRBJ1-2	TRBV10-3	-	TGTGCCATCAGGAGTGACCGGGACAGGCTCACCTTC	CAIRSDRDRLTF
12	TRBD2	TRBJ2-1	TRBV10-3	-	TGTGCCGGGGGGAGGGACGAGGGGGAGCAGTTCTTC	CAGGRDEGEQFF
15	-	TRBJ2-2	TRBV6-5	-	TGTGCCAGCAGTCCGGGACACCTTGACTCCGGGGAGCTGTTTTTT	CASSPGHLDSGELFF
14	-	TRBJ2-7	TRBV6-6	once	TGTGCCAGCAGTCCCAGGGGAACCTACGAGGGGCAGTACTTC	CASSPRGTYEGQYF
15	TRBD2	TRBJ2-1	TRBV5-1	-	TGCGTCAGCAGCTTCGGAGCGGGAGGTATTTCTGAACAGTTCTTC	CVSSFGAGGISEQFF
16	TRBD2	TRBJ2-5	TRBV2	-	TGTGCCAGCACCGAGGGGGCTAGCGGGACTCAAGAGACCCAGTACTTC	CASTEGASGTQETQYF
15	-	TRBJ2-2	TRBV7-3	-	TGTGCCAGCAGCTTAGTTGCGGCCCCAGCCGGGGAGCTGTTTTTT	CASSLVAAPAGELFF
15	TRBD2	TRBJ2-1	TRBV6-1	-	TGTGCCAGCAGCGCGGTGGGACTAGCGGGAGACCATCAGTTCTTC	CASSAVGLAGDHQFF
17	TRBD2	TRBJ2-2	TRBV27	-	TGTGCCAGCAGTTATGGACTAGCGGGATTTCAGGCCGGGGAGCTGTTTTTT	CASSYGLAGFQAGELFF
14	TRBD1	TRBJ1-1	TRBV9	-	TGTGCCAGCAGCGTAGGACAGGGGGGCACTGAAGCTTTCTTT	CASSVGQGGTEAFF
14	-	TRBJ2-7	TRBV27	-	TGTGCCAGCAGTCAAAGGGAAAGGGGTCGCGAGCAGTACTTC	CASSQRERGREQYF
14	-	TRBJ2-3	TRBV7-3	-	TGTGCCAGCAGCTTAATTTCGAGCACAGATACGCAGTATTTT	CASSLISSTDTQYF
13	TRBD1	TRBJ2-2	TRBV2	-	TGTGCCAGCAGTCCTCAGGGGGTCGGGGAGCTGTTTTTT	CASSPQGVGELFF
15	TRBD2	TRBJ2-1	TRBV18	-	TGTGCCAGCTCACCGGAGGCGGGAGTCGACAATGAGCAGTTCTTC	CASSPEAGVDNEQFF
15	-	TRBJ2-7	TRBV27	-	TGTGCCAGCAGTTTTCAACTACCTAAGGCCTACGAGCAGTACTTC	CASSFQLPKAYEQYF
16	-	TRBJ2-7	TRBV5-1	-	TGCGCCAGCAGCTATGGGACACTTCAGAGCTCCTACGAGCAGTACTTC	CASSYGTLQSSYEQYF
15	-	TRBJ1-5	TRBV5-5	few	TGTGCCAGCAGCTTGGCGGGAACCCTCAATCAGCCCCAGCATTTT	CASSLAGTLNQPQHF
17	TRBD1	TRBJ1-4	TRBV15	-	TGTGCCACCAGCAGACCGGGACAGGGCGCAACTAATGAAAAACTGTTTTTT	CATSRPGQGATNEKLFF